This TCR beta chain was recorded in a study of CD8 T cells in Susac syndrome. Sequencing of TCR beta was carried out in blood CD8+ and CD4+ T cells. V shed 5 bases and J shed 1 base, with 14 bases lying between them. CDR1 and CDR2 from the germline V gene are LNHNV and YYDKDF (reference sequence). CDR3 length: 15 residues. RNA in amounts of roughly 0.5 to 1 ug was reverse transcribed with random hexamers. It was immunoSEQ multiplex PCR that amplified TCR beta CDR3 across 54 Vbeta and 13 Jbeta. TCRdb reprocessed the immunoSEQ multiplex PCR reads with MiXCR, giving one entry per CDR3 protein. In the table there are about 120,000 distinct CDR3 sequences, around 90% of which are singletons.

The chain employs TRBV15 and TRBJ1-2, with D perhaps TRBD1 (6 bases). The source is a human donor in good health. Sequenced material: CD4+ T cells from PBMCs. DNA for the CDR3: TGTGCCACCAGCCCGATCAGGGGAGATAACTATGGCTACACCTTC. Its translation is CATSPIRGDNYGYTF.